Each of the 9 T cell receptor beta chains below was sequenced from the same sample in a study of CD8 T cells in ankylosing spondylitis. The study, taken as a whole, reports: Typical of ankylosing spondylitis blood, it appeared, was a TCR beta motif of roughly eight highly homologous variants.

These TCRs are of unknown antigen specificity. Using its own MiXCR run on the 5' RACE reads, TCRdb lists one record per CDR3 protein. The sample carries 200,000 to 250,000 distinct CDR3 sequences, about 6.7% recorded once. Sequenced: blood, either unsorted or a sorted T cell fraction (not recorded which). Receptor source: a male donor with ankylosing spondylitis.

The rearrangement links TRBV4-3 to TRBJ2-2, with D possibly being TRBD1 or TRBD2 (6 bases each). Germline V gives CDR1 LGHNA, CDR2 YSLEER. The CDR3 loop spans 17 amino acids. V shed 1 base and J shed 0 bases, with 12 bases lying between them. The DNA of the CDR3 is TGCGCCAGCAGCCAAGTTCTGGGGGGCCCGAACACCGGGGAGCTGTTTTTT. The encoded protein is CASSQVLGGPNTGELFF.

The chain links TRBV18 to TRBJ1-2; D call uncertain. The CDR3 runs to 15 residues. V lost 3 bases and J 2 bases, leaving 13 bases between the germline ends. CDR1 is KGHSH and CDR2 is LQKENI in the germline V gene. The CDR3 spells CASSPSRGPNYGYTF. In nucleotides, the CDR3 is TGTGCCAGCTCACCGAGCCGAGGACCCAACTATGGCTACACCTTC. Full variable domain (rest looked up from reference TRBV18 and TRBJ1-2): NAGVMQNPRHLVRRRGQEARLRCSPMKGHSHVYWYRQLPEEGLKFMVYLQKENIIDESGMPKERFSAEFPKEGPSILRIQQVVRGDSAAYFCASSPSRGPNYGYTFGSGTRLTVV.

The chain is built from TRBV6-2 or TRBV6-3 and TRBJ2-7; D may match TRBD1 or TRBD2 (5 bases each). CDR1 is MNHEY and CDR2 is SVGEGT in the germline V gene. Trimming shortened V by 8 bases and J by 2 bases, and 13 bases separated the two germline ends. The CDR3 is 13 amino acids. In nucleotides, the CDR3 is TGTGCCAGCCGAGGACTGGGACCCTACGAGCAGTACTTC. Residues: CASRGLGPYEQYF.

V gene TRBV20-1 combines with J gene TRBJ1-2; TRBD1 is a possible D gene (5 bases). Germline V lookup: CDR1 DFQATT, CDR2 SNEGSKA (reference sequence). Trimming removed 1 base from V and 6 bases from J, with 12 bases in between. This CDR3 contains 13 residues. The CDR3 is CSARGGAVNGYTF. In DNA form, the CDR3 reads TGCAGTGCTAGAGGCGGGGCAGTGAATGGCTACACCTTC.

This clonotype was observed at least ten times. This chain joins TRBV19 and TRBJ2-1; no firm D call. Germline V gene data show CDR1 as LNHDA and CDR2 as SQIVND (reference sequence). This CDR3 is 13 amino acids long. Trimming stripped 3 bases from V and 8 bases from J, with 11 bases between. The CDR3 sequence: CASSMATWDEQFF. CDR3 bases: TGTGCCAGTAGTATGGCGACTTGGGATGAGCAGTTCTTC. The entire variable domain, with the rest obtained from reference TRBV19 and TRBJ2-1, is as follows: DGGITQSPKYLFRKEGQNVTLSCEQNLNHDAMYWYRQDPGQGLRLIYYSQIVNDFQKGDIAEGYSVSREKKESFPLTVTSAQKNPTAFYLCASSMATWDEQFFGPGTRLTVL.

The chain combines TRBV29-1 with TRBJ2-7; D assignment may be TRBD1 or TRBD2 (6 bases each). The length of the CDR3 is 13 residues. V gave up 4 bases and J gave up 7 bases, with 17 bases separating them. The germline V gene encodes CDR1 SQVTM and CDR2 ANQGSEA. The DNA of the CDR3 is TGCAGCGTTGTGAGGAGGGGGGAACGGGAGCAGTACTTC. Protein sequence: CSVVRRGEREQYF.

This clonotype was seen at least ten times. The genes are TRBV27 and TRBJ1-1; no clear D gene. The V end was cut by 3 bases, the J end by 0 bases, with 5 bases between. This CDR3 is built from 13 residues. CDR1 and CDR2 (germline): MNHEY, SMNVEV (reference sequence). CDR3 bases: TGTGCCAGCAGTTTGACGGTGAACACTGAAGCTTTCTTT. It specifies CASSLTVNTEAFF.

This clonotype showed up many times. The chain's CDR3 is CASRAGSYGYTF. CDR3 bases: TGCGCCAGCAGGGCAGGGAGCTATGGCTACACCTTC. The chain recombines TRBV5-1 with TRBJ1-2; possibly TRBD1 for D (5 bases). The V and J ends lost 5 bases and 4 bases respectively, with 9 bases between them. This CDR3 is 12 amino acids long. CDR1 and CDR2 from the germline V gene are SGHRS and YFSETQ.

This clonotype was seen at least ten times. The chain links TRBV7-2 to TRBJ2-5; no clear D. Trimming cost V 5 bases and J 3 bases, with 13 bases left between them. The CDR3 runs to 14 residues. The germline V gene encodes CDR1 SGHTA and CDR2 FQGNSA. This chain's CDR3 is CASSRWGKKETQYF. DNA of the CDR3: TGTGCCAGCAGCCGCTGGGGAAAAAAAGAGACCCAGTACTTC.